Detailed here is one TCR beta chain. The antigen is unknown. V lost 1 base to trimming and J lost 5 bases, with 14 bases between them. Looked up from germline, CDR1 is SNHLY and CDR2 is FYNNEI. The CDR3 runs to 15 residues. This sample stems from a study of shared clonotypes between healthy human individuals. TCRdb's copy holds only in-frame clones and misses some; the assay was immunoSEQ multiplex PCR. The table includes about 2.4 million clones, 80% to 95% detected once. Broader study findings: The sampled material consisted only of blood, and tissue repertoires are likely to differ.

This chain uses TRBV2 with TRBJ2-5, with a tentative D call TRBD1 (5 bases). The receptor was isolated from a man aged 18-30 years in good health. Some clones in this sample may be carry-over from other donors' samples. Sequenced material: naive CD4+ T cells from PBMCs. Subset described: CD45RA+ positively selected. The CDR3 sequence is CASSEETGGAETQYF. CDR3 nucleotide sequence: TGTGCCAGCAGTGAAGAAACAGGCGGTGCTGAGACCCAGTACTTC.